Listed below are T cell receptor beta chains from one sample, sequenced in a study of radiation and T cells in renal cell carcinoma. Profiling relied on immunoSEQ multiplex PCR, and the TCRdb table lists in-frame clones only, not all of them. The sample includes roughly 150,000 clones, 88% of them seen just once. The source was blood, collected from a patient whose treatment included radiotherapy and nephrectomy. These receptors were taken from a woman between 70 and 85 years old with renal cell carcinoma. Both conserved end residues are part of each CDR3. D genes are given only for firm matches. Clone size is given for some rows only: seen once, a few or many times, or a class if the clone is expanded.

V	J	D	size	DNA	CDR3
TRBV28	TRBJ1-4	NA	once	TGTGCCAGCAGTTCCACAGTGGGGGGGGGTGAAAAACTGTTTTTT	CASSSTVGGGEKLFF
TRBV4-2	TRBJ2-1	NA	few	TGTGCCAGCAGCCCCGTCAGCTCCTACAATGAGCAGTTCTTC	CASSPVSSYNEQFF
TRBV5-1	TRBJ2-5	TRBD1	NA	TGCGCCAGCAGCTATGGACAGGGGAGGGAGACCCAGTACTTC	CASSYGQGRETQYF
TRBV11-3	TRBJ2-7	NA	NA	TGTGCCAGCAGCTTGAGGGGAATGACGTCCTACGAGCAGTACTTC	CASSLRGMTSYEQYF
TRBV27	TRBJ2-1	NA	NA	TGTGCCAGCAGTTCGGTCCCGGGGGATGAGCAGTTCTTC	CASSSVPGDEQFF
TRBV30	TRBJ1-4	TRBD1	once	TGTGCCTGGACGAGGACAGGAGGTGAAAAACTGTTTTTT	CAWTRTGGEKLFF
TRBV6-1	TRBJ2-7	TRBD1	NA	TGTGCCAGCAGCTGGAAAGGGACAGGGAGCTACGAGCAGTACTTC	CASSWKGTGSYEQYF
TRBV7-6	TRBJ2-5	NA	NA	TGTGCCAGCAGCTTAGGCGGTGGGGGGCGCCAAGAGACCCAGTACTTC	CASSLGGGGRQETQYF
TRBV7-9	TRBJ1-1	NA	once	TGTGCCAGCAGCTTATGGGACGCTGAAGCTTTCTTT	CASSLWDAEAFF
TRBV27	TRBJ2-7	NA	NA	TGTGCCAGCAGGCCCGACCCCACACTCTCCTACGAGCAGTACTTC	CASRPDPTLSYEQYF
TRBV5-4	TRBJ1-1	NA	NA	TGTGCCAGCAGCCATAGACAGGCGAACACTGAAGCTTTCTTT	CASSHRQANTEAFF
TRBV6-6	TRBJ1-1	NA	NA	TGTGCCAGCAGACTCTCCCGACAGCTGAACACTGAAGCTTTCTTT	CASRLSRQLNTEAFF
TRBV10-3	TRBJ2-3	NA	NA	TGTGCCATCAGCCCAGCAGGGATCCATGATACGCAGTATTTT	CAISPAGIHDTQYF
TRBV5-1	TRBJ2-3	NA	NA	TGCGCCAGCAGAAGAACCGCTACAAATTTCGTCACAGATACGCAGTATTTT	CASRRTATNFVTDTQYF
TRBV19	TRBJ1-3	TRBD1	NA	TGTGCCAGTCAGGGGGCGCGTCCCCCACGAAACACCATATATTTT	CASQGARPPRNTIYF
TRBV18	TRBJ1-4	NA	once	TGTGCCAGCTCACCACTTGGCGGCTCAGGGCAGGATGAAAAACTGTTTTTT	CASSPLGGSGQDEKLFF
TRBV28	TRBJ2-3	TRBD1	NA	TGTGCCAGCAGACTAGACAGGGACGCCACAGATACGCAGTATTTT	CASRLDRDATDTQYF
TRBV19	TRBJ1-2	NA	few	TGTGCCAGTAGTAAATGGGGCGGCTACACCTTC	CASSKWGGYTF
TRBV6-1	TRBJ1-1	NA	NA	TGTGCCAGCAGTGTTCGACAGGATAGCACTGAAGCTTTCTTT	CASSVRQDSTEAFF